This T cell receptor (beta chain) was observed in a study of T cells in Graves' hyperthyroidism and ophthalmopathy. From RNA transcripts, TCR beta CDR3 regions were amplified. Researchers ran a first-round RT-PCR on the TCR CDR3 using the HTBI primer set. TCRdb used MiXCR to reprocess the multiplex PCR reads, holding one entry per CDR3 protein. The repertoire includes about 350,000 distinct CDR3 sequences, about 15% of them detected once, and around 25% sits in the top ten. Trimming took off 1 base at V and 7 bases at J, with 7 bases between the two ends. CDR3 length: 13 amino acids. This clonotype was seen ten or more times.

The sequenced sample was blood. The sequence derives from a woman aged 30 to 39 with Graves' hyperthyroidism. The chain combines TRBV12-3 or TRBV12-4 with TRBJ2-2; D is undetermined. The CDR3 sequence: CASSLGDIGELFF. In DNA form, the CDR3 reads TGTGCCAGCAGTTTAGGCGACATCGGGGAGCTGTTTTTT.